This T cell receptor beta chain was retrieved from a study of CD8+ T cells in alopecia areata. Study background: It was oral tofacitinib, at 5 to 10 mg twice daily, that treated patients received. General study points: Clonality in lesional scalp, especially alopecia totalis/universalis, exceeded that of normal scalp. It was less clear whether patients shared TCRs than it was in mice, possibly because of HLA.

The CDR3 is 17 residues long. Germline loops: CDR1 SGHVS, CDR2 FQNEAQ. Trimming took 1 base from V and 0 from J, leaving 10 bases between them. As the sequencing template, cDNA was produced by extracting RNA and reverse transcribing it. The repertoire was sequenced with immunoSEQ multiplex PCR; TCRdb's copy has only in-frame clones and lacks some. The sample includes 200,000 to 250,000 clones, about three fifths of them seen just once. Ten or more counts support this clone. Its target is unknown. This clonotype originated in a human donor with alopecia areata. The sequenced sample was CD4+ T cells sorted from blood, obtained at week 0. V gene TRBV7-8 combines with J gene TRBJ2-6, with D tentatively TRBD2 (6 bases). The CDR3 protein is CASSLGRRGSGANVLTF. In DNA form, the CDR3 reads TGTGCCAGCAGCTTAGGGAGGAGGGGCTCTGGGGCCAACGTCCTGACTTTC. The variable domain in full, with the rest retrieved from reference TRBV7-8 and TRBJ2-6, is GAGVSQSPRYKVAKRGQDVALRCDPISGHVSLFWYQQALGQGPEFLTYFQNEAQLDKSGLPSDRFFAERPEGSVSTLKIQRTQQEDSAVYLCASSLGRRGSGANVLTFGAGSRLTVL.